These 28 T cell receptor beta chains came from one sample sequenced in a study of post-analysis software for immune sequencing data. Study outcomes and limitations: Four or five TRBV segments, TRBV5-6, TRBV5-1 and TRBV20-1 among them, were found more frequent in patients than controls.

These receptors have no known antigen. Unique-molecular-identifier-tagged TCR beta cDNA libraries were used. TCRdb recomputed calls from the PCR reads with MiXCR, one row per CDR3 protein. The sample carries hundreds of thousands of distinct CDR3 sequences, around 40% recorded once. Sequencing input: blood. The receptors were gathered from a girl aged 5-17 years with multiple sclerosis.

This clonotype was picked up one time. The chain couples TRBV5-1 to TRBJ1-5; 9 bases match TRBD1. From germline, CDR1 is SGHRS and CDR2 YFSETQ. The trim removed 3 bases at V and 7 bases at J, leaving 5 bases unmatched. This CDR3 is built from 14 residues. CDR3 region: CASSSGQGVQPQHF. The CDR3 coding sequence is TGCGCCAGCAGCTCGGGACAGGGTGTCCAGCCCCAGCATTTT.

This clonotype has a handful of counts. The chain carries TRBV29-1 and TRBJ1-2; D is unclear. This CDR3 contains 15 residues. Germline V gene sequence: CDR1 SQVTM, CDR2 ANQGSEA. The V end was cut by 3 bases, the J end by 2 bases, with 16 bases between. The CDR3 DNA reads as TGCAGCGTTGAGGTTCCGCAGCCGACCAACTATGGCTACACCTTC. This sequence encodes CSVEVPQPTNYGYTF.

This rearrangement joins TRBV20-1 to TRBJ2-1, with TRBD2 identical over 10 bases. The CDR3 has 15 amino acids. J lost 3 bases, V lost 3 bases, and 5 bases had no gene match. Germline V gene lookup returns CDR1 DFQATT and CDR2 SNEGSKA (reference sequence). CDR3 coding DNA: TGCAGTGCTAGTACTGGACTAGCGGTCTACAATGAGCAGTTCTTC. It translates to CSASTGLAVYNEQFF.

The chain couples TRBV25-1 to TRBJ1-4; a possible D gene is TRBD1 (5 bases). CDR3 length: 16 residues. The ends were cut back, 1 base at V and 7 bases at J, with 16 bases in the middle. Germline CDR1 MGHDK, CDR2 SYGVNS. The CDR3 DNA is TGTGCCAGCAGTGAATCGATCGGGGGAGGAGGTGAAAAACTGTTTTTT. Protein product: CASSESIGGGGEKLFF.

This chain joins TRBV3-1 and TRBJ2-5; D ambiguous. The CDR3 is 15 amino acids. In germline, CDR1 is LGHDT, CDR2 YNNKEL (reference sequence). V was shortened by 0 bases and J by 5 bases, with 13 bases between the two germline ends. The CDR3 loop reads CASSQDDEPAETQYF. The DNA for the CDR3 is TGTGCCAGCAGCCAAGATGACGAGCCCGCGGAGACCCAGTACTTC.

The J gene is TRBJ2-7, the V gene TRBV9; weak D call: TRBD2 (7 bases). Per germline, CDR1 SGDLS and CDR2 YYNGEE. The V end was cut by 0 bases, the J end by 6 bases, with 10 bases between. This CDR3 spans 13 amino acids. This chain's CDR3 is CASSVGGGGEQYF. Here the CDR3 DNA reads TGTGCCAGCAGCGTAGGAGGGGGGGGCGAGCAGTACTTC.

The chain joins TRBV20-1 to TRBJ2-7; TRBD1 aligns across 8 bases. V lost 3 bases to trimming and J lost 0 bases; unmatched junction nucleotides: 7. Germline CDR1 DFQATT, CDR2 SNEGSKA (reference sequence). This CDR3 is built from 15 residues. The CDR3, as DNA: TGCAGTGCTAGGGACAGGGCCCGCAGCTCCTACGAGCAGTACTTC. Protein product: CSARDRARSSYEQYF.

V is TRBV6-1 and J is TRBJ2-7; 11 bases line up with TRBD1. The length of the CDR3 is 13 residues. With 6 bases clipped from V and 4 bases from J, the junction kept 2 bases outside the gene matches. CDR1 and CDR2 from the germline V gene are MNHNS and SASEGT. The DNA for the CDR3 is TGTGCCAGCAGGGACAGGGGGCAGTACGAGCAGTACTTC. It codes for CASRDRGQYEQYF.

This clonotype occurred a few times. The CDR3 DNA follows: TGTGCCACCAGCAGAGATGCCCACACAGATACGCAGTATTTT. It translates to CATSRDAHTDTQYF. The chain couples TRBV15 to TRBJ2-3; no firm D call. CDR3 length: 14 amino acids. V was trimmed by 0 bases and J by 2 bases, leaving 6 bases between them. The germline gives CDR1 LNHNV, CDR2 YYDKDF (reference sequence).

CDR3 loop: CASSCGSGRDEQFF. The CDR3 DNA reads TGTGCCAGCAGTTGCGGTAGCGGGAGAGATGAGCAGTTCTTC. V and J are TRBV12-3 or TRBV12-4 and TRBJ2-1, with 9 bases aligning to TRBD2. The CDR3 runs 14 residues. With V trimmed by 4 bases and J by 8 bases, 6 bases remained unmatched.

Note on this clonotype: Its ends do not fully match the called genes, so a read error is possible. J is TRBJ2-7 and V is TRBV2; D is unresolved. Germline V gene lookup returns CDR1 SNHLY and CDR2 FYNNEI. The CDR3 loop spans 14 amino acids. The CDR3 region has the DNA TGTGTCAGCAAAGGGCAGGTGCTTTCCTACGAGCAGTACTTC. It yields the protein CVSKGQVLSYEQYF.

In the case of this clonotype: At one of its ends the junction is not consistent with the germline gene, which may arise from a read error. The gene calls are TRBV5-1 and TRBJ2-7; weak D call: TRBD2 (6 bases). The CDR3 sequence is 15 residues long. CDR1 is SGHRS, CDR2 YFSETQ, per germline. The CDR3 spells CASSLTREHSYVQYF. The CDR3 bases are TGCGCCAGCAGCTTGACGCGGGAACACTCCTACGTGCAGTACTTC.

The chain uses TRBV12-3 or TRBV12-4 and TRBJ2-5, with a weak D call TRBD2 (6 bases). V lost 7 bases, J lost 7 bases, and 19 bases lay in between. The CDR3 is made up of 14 amino acids. CDR3 protein: CASNQDRESGTQYF. CDR3 nucleotide sequence: TGTGCCAGCAACCAGGACCGGGAGTCGGGGACCCAGTACTTC.

This clonotype was seen a few times. The chain combines TRBV20-1 with TRBJ2-3, with D possibly matching TRBD2 (5 bases). Trimming took off 1 base at V and 3 bases at J, with 20 bases between the two ends. This CDR3 is built from 17 residues. Germline CDR1 and CDR2: DFQATT and SNEGSKA (reference sequence). Here the CDR3 reads CSARALREGSKTDTQYF. CDR3 in DNA: TGCAGTGCTAGAGCCCTACGAGAAGGGAGTAAGACAGATACGCAGTATTTT.

The CDR3 sequence: CASSSWGLAGRNEQFF. The CDR3 nucleotides read TGTGCCAGCAGTTCATGGGGACTAGCGGGAAGGAATGAGCAGTTCTTC. The rearrangement links TRBV7-2 to TRBJ2-1; 13 bases align to TRBD2. The V gene end was trimmed by 6 bases and the J gene end by 7 bases; junction bases not matched to a gene: 9. This CDR3 has 16 residues. Germline CDR1 and CDR2: SGHTA and FQGNSA.

The chain links TRBV29-1 to TRBJ1-2, with 9 nucleotides matching TRBD1. CDR3 length: 13 residues. The V and J ends lost 5 bases and 7 bases, in that order; junction bases with no gene match: 8. The germline V gene has CDR1 SQVTM and CDR2 ANQGSEA. CDR3 sequence reads: CSVSYRGRGGYTF. CDR3 sequence (DNA): TGCAGCGTTAGCTACAGGGGGCGAGGTGGCTACACCTTC. The variable domain in full, completed from reference TRBV29-1 and TRBJ1-2, reads SAVISQKPSRDICQRGTSLTIQCQVDSQVTMMFWYRQQPGQSLTLIATANQGSEATYESGFVIDKFPISRPNLTFSTLTVSNMSPEDSSIYLCSVSYRGRGGYTFGSGTRLTVV.

J is TRBJ2-3 and V is TRBV5-1, with D maybe TRBD2 (5 bases). This CDR3 has 15 residues. Trimming cost V 4 bases and J 2 bases, with 14 bases left between them. The germline gives CDR1 SGHRS, CDR2 YFSETQ. The CDR3 region has the DNA TGCGCCAGCAGCGCAGCGGACCTAAACACAGATACGCAGTATTTT. Its protein product is CASSAADLNTDTQYF.

The rearrangement joins TRBV18 to TRBJ1-6; D is undetermined. V was shortened by 2 bases and J by 7 bases, with 9 bases between the two germline ends. This CDR3 has 14 amino acids. Germline CDR1 reads KGHSH; CDR2 reads LQKENI. CDR3 protein: CASSPAVANSPLHF. In nucleotides, the CDR3 is TGTGCCAGCTCACCAGCAGTTGCCAATTCACCCCTCCACTTT.

V is TRBV7-9 and J is TRBJ2-3, with a tentative D call TRBD1 (6 bases). Germline CDR1 and CDR2: SEHNR and FQNEAQ (reference sequence). This CDR3 region has 12 residues. Trimming pared 5 bases from V and 10 bases from J, leaving 13 bases between. This CDR3 reads CASSPRTAAQYF. The DNA of the CDR3 is TGTGCCAGCAGCCCGAGGACAGCGGCGCAGTATTTT.

This clonotype has more than one count but fewer than ten. The chain couples TRBV6-4 to TRBJ2-4; 9 nucleotides match TRBD1. Germline values: CDR1 MRHNA, CDR2 SNTAGT. The CDR3 sequence is 15 residues long. Unmatched junction bases numbered 10, after V lost 6 bases and J lost 7 bases. CDR3 nucleotide sequence: TGTGCCAGCAGCAACCGGGACAGGGTCCTGAACATTCAGTACTTC. It translates to CASSNRDRVLNIQYF.

The table lists this clonotype with a few counts. The chain employs TRBV14 and TRBJ2-5; no reliable D call. From germline, CDR1 is SGHDN and CDR2 FVKESK. This CDR3 comprises 13 residues. Trimming stripped 5 bases from V and 11 bases from J, with 18 bases between. The CDR3 nucleotides read TGTGCCAGCAGCTCCGGGTATCTGAATGAGCAGTACTTC. It is translated as CASSSGYLNEQYF.

The chain recombines TRBV28 with TRBJ1-5, with TRBD1 as a possible D gene (6 bases). Trimming cost V 5 bases and J 2 bases, with 13 bases left between them. The CDR3 extends over 15 amino acids. Germline V lookup: CDR1 MDHEN, CDR2 SYDVKM. In DNA form, the CDR3 reads TGTGCCAGCAGTCCAACAGGGTCGCGCAATCAGCCCCAGCATTTT. Translation gives CASSPTGSRNQPQHF. The complete variable domain, with remaining parts taken from reference TRBV28 and TRBJ1-5, reads DVKVTQSSRYLVKRTGEKVFLECVQDMDHENMFWYRQDPGLGLRLIYFSYDVKMKEKGDIPEGYSVSREKKERFSLILESASTNQTSMYLCASSPTGSRNQPQHFGDGTRLSIL.

The sample holds a few counts of this clonotype. J is TRBJ2-1 and V is TRBV11-2; D unresolved. The CDR3 is 13 residues long. Trimming removed 5 bases from V and 5 bases from J, with 10 bases in between. Germline assignment: CDR1 SGHAT and CDR2 FQNNGV. The chain's CDR3 is CASSLGVDNEQFF. DNA for the CDR3: TGTGCCAGCAGCCTAGGAGTTGACAATGAGCAGTTCTTC.

This clonotype has only a few counts. This sequence joins TRBV20-1 and TRBJ2-5; TRBD2 matches at 9 bases. Trimming cost V 3 bases and J 0 bases; bases outside gene matches: 5. The CDR3 length is 15 residues. Germline V gene data show CDR1 as DFQATT and CDR2 as SNEGSKA (reference sequence). CDR3 nucleotide sequence: TGCAGTGCTAGCGGCCCTAGCGGGAACCAAGAGACCCAGTACTTC. The encoded protein is CSASGPSGNQETQYF.

V and J are TRBV29-1 and TRBJ2-3, with D perhaps matching TRBD1 (6 bases). Trimming removed 6 bases from V and 2 bases from J, with 15 bases in between. Germline CDR1 is SQVTM and CDR2 is ANQGSEA. The CDR3 runs to 14 residues. Here the CDR3 reads CSVQRTDLTDTQYF. The CDR3 coding sequence is TGCAGCGTCCAAAGGACAGACCTCACAGATACGCAGTATTTT.

The rearrangement links TRBV29-1 to TRBJ2-7; D might be TRBD2 (5 bases). The length of the CDR3 is 16 residues. V lost 0 bases to trimming and J lost 3 bases, with 18 bases between them. Germline V gene lookup returns CDR1 SQVTM and CDR2 ANQGSEA. The CDR3 DNA follows: TGCAGCGTTGAAGATCTTGAGGGTAAAACCTTCTACGAGCAGTACTTC. Protein product: CSVEDLEGKTFYEQYF.

The chain carries TRBV5-1 and TRBJ2-4, with D perhaps TRBD2 (6 bases). Germline V gene sequence: CDR1 SGHRS, CDR2 YFSETQ. Trimming removed 4 bases from V and 8 bases from J, with 22 bases in between. The CDR3 loop spans 16 amino acids. CDR3 coding DNA: TGCGCCAGCAGCCCTGGAAGGGACTTTTCAAAGGACATTCAGTACTTC. Translated, it gives CASSPGRDFSKDIQYF.

This clonotype has just a few counts. The chain uses TRBV12-3 or TRBV12-4 and TRBJ2-7, with D possibly matching TRBD1 (6 bases). The CDR3 length is 14 residues. Trimming left V 1 base short and J 2 bases short, with 9 bases between. CDR3 nucleotide sequence: TGTGCCAGCAGTTTAGGGGGGCCTCCCTACGAGCAGTACTTC. It translates to CASSLGGPPYEQYF.